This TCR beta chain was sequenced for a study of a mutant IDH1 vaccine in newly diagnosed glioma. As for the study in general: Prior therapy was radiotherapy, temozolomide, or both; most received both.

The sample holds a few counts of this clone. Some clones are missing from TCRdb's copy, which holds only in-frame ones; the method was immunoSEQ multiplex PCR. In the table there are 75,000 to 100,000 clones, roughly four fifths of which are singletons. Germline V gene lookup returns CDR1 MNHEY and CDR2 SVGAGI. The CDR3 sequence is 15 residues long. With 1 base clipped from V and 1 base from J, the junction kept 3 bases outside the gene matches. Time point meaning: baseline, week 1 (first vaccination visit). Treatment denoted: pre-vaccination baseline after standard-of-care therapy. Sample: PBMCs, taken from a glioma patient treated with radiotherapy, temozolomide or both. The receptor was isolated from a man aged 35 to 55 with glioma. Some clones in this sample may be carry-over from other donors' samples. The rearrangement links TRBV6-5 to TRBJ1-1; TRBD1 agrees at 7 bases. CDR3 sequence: CASSYWDSKNTEAFF. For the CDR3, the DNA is TGTGCCAGCAGTTACTGGGACAGTAAGAACACTGAAGCTTTCTTT.